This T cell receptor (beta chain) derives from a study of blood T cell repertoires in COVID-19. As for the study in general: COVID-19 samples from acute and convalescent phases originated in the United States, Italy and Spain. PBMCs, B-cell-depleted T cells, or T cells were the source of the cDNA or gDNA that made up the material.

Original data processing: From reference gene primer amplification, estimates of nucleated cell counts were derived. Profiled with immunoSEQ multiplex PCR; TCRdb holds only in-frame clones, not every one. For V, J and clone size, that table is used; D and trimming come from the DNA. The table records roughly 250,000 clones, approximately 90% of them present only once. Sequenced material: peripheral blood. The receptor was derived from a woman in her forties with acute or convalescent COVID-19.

The CDR3 DNA is TGTGCCAGCAGCCACCACAGGGTAGAGAATGGCTACACCTTC. As protein: CASSHHRVENGYTF. The rearrangement uses TRBV4-2 and TRBJ1-2, with a tentative D call TRBD1 (6 bases). V was shortened by 3 bases and J by 6 bases, with 14 bases between the two germline ends. The CDR3 runs 14 residues. From germline, CDR1 is LGHNA and CDR2 YNFKEQ.